This TCR beta chain was sequenced in a study of blood T cell repertoires in COVID-19. Germline V lookup: CDR1 SQVTM, CDR2 ANQGSEA. The CDR3 contains 15 residues. Trimming removed 3 bases from V and 5 bases from J; junction bases left unmatched: 11. Sequencing used immunoSEQ multiplex PCR; TCRdb keeps in-frame clones, though not all of them. The data contain around 52,000 clones, about nine tenths of them singletons. Sequencing input: peripheral blood. This receptor was identified in an elderly woman with COVID-19, enrolled during active disease. The chain employs TRBV29-1 and TRBJ2-5, with 8 bases identical to TRBD1. This CDR3 reads CSVEAGGRMGETQYF. The CDR3 bases are TGCAGCGTTGAGGCAGGGGGCCGAATGGGGGAGACCCAGTACTTC.